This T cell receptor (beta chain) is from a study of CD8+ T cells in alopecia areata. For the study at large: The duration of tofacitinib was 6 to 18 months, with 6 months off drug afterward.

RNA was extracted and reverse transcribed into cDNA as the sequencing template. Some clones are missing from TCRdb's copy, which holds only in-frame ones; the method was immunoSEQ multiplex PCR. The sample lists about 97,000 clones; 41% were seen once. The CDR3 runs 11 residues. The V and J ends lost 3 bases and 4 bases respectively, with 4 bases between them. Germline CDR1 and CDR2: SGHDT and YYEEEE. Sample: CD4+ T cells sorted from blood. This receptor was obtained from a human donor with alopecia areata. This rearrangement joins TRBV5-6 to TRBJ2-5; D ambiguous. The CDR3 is CASSSTETQYF. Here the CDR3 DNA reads TGTGCCAGCAGCTCGACAGAGACCCAGTACTTC.